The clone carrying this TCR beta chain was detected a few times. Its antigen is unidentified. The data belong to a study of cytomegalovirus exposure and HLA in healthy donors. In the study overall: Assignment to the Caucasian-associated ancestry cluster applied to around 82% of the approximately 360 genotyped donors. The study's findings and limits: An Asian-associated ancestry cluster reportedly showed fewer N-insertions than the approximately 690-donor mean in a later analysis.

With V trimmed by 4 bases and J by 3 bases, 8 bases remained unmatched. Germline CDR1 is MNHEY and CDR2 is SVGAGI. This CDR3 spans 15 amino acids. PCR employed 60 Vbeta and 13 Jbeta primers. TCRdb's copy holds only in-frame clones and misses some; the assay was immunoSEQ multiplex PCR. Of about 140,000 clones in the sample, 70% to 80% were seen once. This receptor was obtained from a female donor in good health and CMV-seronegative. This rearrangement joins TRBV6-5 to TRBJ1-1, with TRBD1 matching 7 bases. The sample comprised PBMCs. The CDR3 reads CASSFEGGADTEAFF. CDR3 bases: TGTGCCAGCAGTTTTGAAGGGGGCGCCGACACTGAAGCTTTCTTT.